This TCR beta chain stems from a study of cytomegalovirus exposure and HLA in healthy donors (dated by TCRdb to the late 2010s). Regarding the complete study: According to a later analysis, one platform produced both the roughly 130 validation repertoires and the roughly 660 repertoires of the first cohort. The study aimed to test whether cataloging public T cell receptors could reveal signatures of past pathogen exposure. Besides the first cohort of hundreds of subjects, a separate validation cohort made up of roughly 120 different subjects was used. The study combined high-throughput TCR immunosequencing, statistical association of individual TCRs with disease status, and machine learning to predict cytomegalovirus infection status. General findings and caveats noted by the study authors: A total of roughly 160 TCR beta chains were listed by the study as associated with cytomegalovirus. A later analysis found that TCRs clustered in the first cohort also tended to co-occur in the 95 to 150 validation repertoires, with 94% of cluster scores above 0. A later analysis lacked HLA typing for the validation cohort, so it scored co-occurrence in that cohort across all 130 or so repertoires. Most TCR sequences were seen in very few donors, while some public TCRs were found in many individuals. It was suggested by the authors that the approach could potentially be generalized to other disease states and immunological phenotypes. Three of the identified cytomegalovirus-associated TCR beta chains were confirmed in vitro to be specific for cytomegalovirus antigens. The classifier was reported to diagnose cytomegalovirus status with high specificity and sensitivity in both the original and validation cohorts.

As concerns this clone: There is no known antigen for this receptor. Base-call qualities are not available, and no considerably larger clone is one nucleotide away.

Separate from the roughly 650-subject first cohort, the validation cohort of about 120 subjects was the group to which the donors belonged. V loses 2 bases at its end and J loses 1 base; junction bases beyond the gene matches: 6. The CDR3 holds 16 amino acids from the cysteine to the phenylalanine. The DNA shown is the 48-base CDR3, in frame from base 1. Reading the germline V gene gives CDR1 MNHNS and CDR2 SASEGT. Library creation used the immunoSEQ multiplex PCR assay. On the study's bioinformatics: A statistical classification framework was built for diagnosing cytomegalovirus status from the catalog of TCR beta chain sequences. TCRdb's version of the immuneACCESS table is confined to in-frame rearrangements and falls short of the full clone set. An unresolved V gene accounts for under half of the shortfall where checked; the remainder is of unknown origin. Clonal size and the V and J genes are those of that table, whereas D and trimming came from the DNA. A total of roughly 280,000 clones appear in this sample, roughly 85% of them only once. About 1% of the sample rests with the top ten.

The rearranged chain carries TRBV6-1 and TRBJ2-3; 7 of the junction bases match TRBD1. The sample taken for sequencing was PBMCs. The clonotype was recovered from a woman between 18 and 29 years old in good health and CMV-seronegative. The CDR3 loop reads CASSELTGMGTDTQYF. The DNA sequence is as follows: TGTGCCAGCAGTGAACTGACAGGGATGGGCACAGATACGCAGTATTTT.